This T cell receptor beta chain comes out of a study of T cells after yellow fever vaccination. TCRdb re-derived calls from the 5' RACE reads in MiXCR, one entry per CDR3 protein. In the table there are about 170,000 distinct CDR3 sequences, approximately 10% of which are singletons. This clonotype was seen more than once but under ten times. CDR1 and CDR2 (germline): SEHNR, FQNEAQ (reference sequence). V dropped 4 bases and J dropped 7 bases, with 23 bases sitting between them. The CDR3 runs 17 residues. The material sequenced was CD8+ T cells sorted from PBMCs, taken 15 days after the yellow fever booster vaccination. The clonotype comes from a man aged 18 to 30 who received the YFV17D yellow fever vaccine. The chain carries TRBV7-9 and TRBJ1-5; D unclear. CDR3 DNA sequence: TGTGCCAGCAGCTCGACTAGAAGGGCTATCATAGGGCAGCCCCAGCATTTT. This translates into CASSSTRRAIIGQPQHF.